This T cell receptor (beta chain) was sequenced for a study of control samples from healthy donors and cancer patients. Between the trimmed V and J ends, which lost 6 bases and 7 bases, there was a span of 13 bases. Germline CDR1 reads MNHEY; CDR2 reads SVGAGI. The CDR3 covers 12 residues. The assay was immunoSEQ multiplex PCR, and TCRdb's table has in-frame clones only and misses some. The table has 150,000 or so clones, roughly 93% seen once; the top ten hold almost 6%. The chain recombines TRBV6-5 with TRBJ2-7; no definite D call. This clonotype was sampled from a man aged 18 to 35 in good health. Material: blood. CDR3 bases: TGTGCCAGCAGCCGGCCCGAGAGGGAGCAGTACTTC. Its translation: CASSRPEREQYF.